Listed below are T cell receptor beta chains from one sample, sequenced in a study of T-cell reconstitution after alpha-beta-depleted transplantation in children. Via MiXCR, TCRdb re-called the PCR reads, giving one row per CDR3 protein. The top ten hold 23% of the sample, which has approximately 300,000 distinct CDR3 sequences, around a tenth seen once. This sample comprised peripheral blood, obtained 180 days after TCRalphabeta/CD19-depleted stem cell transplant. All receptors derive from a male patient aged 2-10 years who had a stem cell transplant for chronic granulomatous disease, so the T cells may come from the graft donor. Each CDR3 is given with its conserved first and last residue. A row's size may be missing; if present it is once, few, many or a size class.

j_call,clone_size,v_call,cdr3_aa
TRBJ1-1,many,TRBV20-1,CSARDASRYTEAFF
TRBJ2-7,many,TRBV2,CASSGPWVPPEQYF
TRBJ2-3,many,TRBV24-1,CATSDRQGSNTDTQYF
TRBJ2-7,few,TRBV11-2,CASSLRSTHYEQYF
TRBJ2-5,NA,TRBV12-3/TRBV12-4,CASSPGQGSQETQYF
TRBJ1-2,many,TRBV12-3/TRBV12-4,CASSFGTGGADGYTF
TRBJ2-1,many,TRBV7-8,CASSLGALAGGGEQFF
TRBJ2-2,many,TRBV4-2,CASSQEEGNLVTGELFF
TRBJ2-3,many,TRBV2,CASAFAATQYF
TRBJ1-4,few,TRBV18,CASSPGDKKLFF
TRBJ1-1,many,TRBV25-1,CASSERGARVGTEAFF
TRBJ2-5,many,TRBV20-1,CSARENLQLETQYF
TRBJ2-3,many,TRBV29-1,CSVDVDTQYF